One TCR beta chain is described in this entry. As yet, its antigen is unknown. This sample stems from a study of siplizumab effects on memory and regulatory T cells. Study-wide findings and caveats: The study found that siplizumab significantly reduced alloreactive sequences traceable to unstimulated CD4+ memory cells. Proof of suppressive function in proliferating Tregs from siplizumab cultures was not established. The alloresponse seemed to draw substantially on naive T cells, which appeared more diverse than memory cells.

The CDR3 is made up of 14 amino acids. CDR1 is MNHEY and CDR2 is SVGAGI in the germline V gene. Trimming removed 6 bases from V and 1 base from J, with 12 bases in between. The method was immunoSEQ multiplex PCR; TCRdb's version includes in-frame clones alone and lacks a portion of them. The repertoire includes approximately 94,000 clones, about 90% of them detected once, and 0.14% to 0.15% sits in the top ten. This clonotype was sampled from a human donor in good health. Input material: CD4+ T cells sorted from blood. The gene calls are TRBV6-5 and TRBJ2-5; perhaps TRBD1 as D (5 bases). CDR3 DNA: TGTGCCAGCAGCCGACAGACTCCCCAAGAGACCCAGTACTTC. Its translation is CASSRQTPQETQYF.